The rows below give T cell receptor beta chains drawn from one sample of a study of blood T cell repertoires in COVID-19. The protocol was immunoSEQ multiplex PCR, while the TCRdb copy is restricted to in-frame clones and leaves out a portion. The sample carries approximately 320,000 clones, roughly 90% recorded once. Sequencing used PBMCs or T cells enriched from blood (not recorded which). The receptors stem from a man between 60 and 70 years old who had recovered from COVID-19. The CDR3 runs from the conserved cysteine through the conserved F or W. D genes are given only for firm matches. Expanded clones are given a class, and other clones once, few, many or no size at all.

V: TRBV5-1; size: .; D: TRBD2; J: TRBJ2-1; CDR3: CASSLSSGSAYNEQFF; DNA: TGCGCCAGCAGCTTGAGTAGCGGGAGTGCCTACAATGAGCAGTTCTTC
V: TRBV7-3; size: .; D: .; J: TRBJ2-1; CDR3: CASSFAGGNNEQFF; DNA: TGTGCCAGCAGCTTCGCCGGGGGAAACAATGAGCAGTTCTTC
V: TRBV18; size: .; D: TRBD1; J: TRBJ1-6; CDR3: CASSQRTGASVTLHF; DNA: TGTGCCAGCTCCCAGCGGACAGGGGCCTCCGTCACCCTCCACTTT
V: TRBV15; size: .; D: TRBD1; J: TRBJ2-7; CDR3: CATSRDFGTGQYEQYF; DNA: TGTGCCACCAGCAGAGATTTTGGGACAGGGCAGTACGAGCAGTACTTC
V: TRBV24-1; size: .; D: .; J: TRBJ2-2; CDR3: CATSERRAGDTGELFF; DNA: TGTGCCACCAGTGAAAGAAGGGCAGGGGACACCGGGGAGCTGTTTTTT
V: TRBV18; size: once; D: .; J: TRBJ1-1; CDR3: CASSPLQFEAFF; DNA: TGTGCCAGCTCACCATTACAGTTCGAAGCTTTCTTT
V: TRBV18; size: .; D: .; J: TRBJ1-6; CDR3: CASSRDSNSPLHF; DNA: TGTGCCAGCTCCAGGGACTCTAATTCACCCCTCCACTTT
V: TRBV9; size: .; D: TRBD2; J: TRBJ2-1; CDR3: CASSPSVRGGPYNEQFF; DNA: TGTGCCAGCAGCCCCTCTGTGCGGGGGGGGCCCTACAATGAGCAGTTCTTC
V: TRBV5-6; size: few; D: .; J: TRBJ1-1; CDR3: CASSLVVGRGQAMNTEAFF; DNA: TGTGCCAGCAGCTTGGTGGTGGGCAGGGGCCAGGCCATGAACACTGAAGCTTTCTTT
V: TRBV11-3; size: once; D: TRBD1; J: TRBJ2-1; CDR3: CASSFGQQGYNEQFF; DNA: TGTGCCAGCAGCTTCGGACAACAGGGGTACAATGAGCAGTTCTTC
V: TRBV18; size: .; D: TRBD1; J: TRBJ2-2; CDR3: CASSPRQGGTGELFF; DNA: TGTGCCAGCTCACCACGACAGGGTGGGACCGGGGAGCTGTTTTTT
V: TRBV25-1; size: few; D: TRBD2; J: TRBJ2-7; CDR3: CASSDPGRDAYF; DNA: TGTGCCAGCAGTGACCCTGGGAGGGATGCGTACTTC
V: TRBV2; size: few; D: .; J: TRBJ1-2; CDR3: CASSVDSTSYGYTF; DNA: TGTGCCAGTTCCGTAGACAGCACTTCCTATGGCTACACCTTC
V: TRBV9; size: .; D: TRBD1; J: TRBJ2-7; CDR3: CASSDPGGLYEQYF; DNA: TGTGCCAGCAGCGACCCAGGGGGCCTCTACGAGCAGTACTTC
V: TRBV7-2; size: .; D: TRBD2; J: TRBJ2-3; CDR3: CASRFGLAGVWTDTQYF; DNA: TGTGCCAGCAGGTTTGGGCTAGCGGGGGTTTGGACAGATACGCAGTATTTT
V: TRBV5-6; size: .; D: TRBD1; J: TRBJ1-6; CDR3: CASSLVQGASYNSPLHF; DNA: TGTGCCAGCAGCTTGGTTCAGGGGGCCAGTTATAATTCACCCCTCCACTTT
V: TRBV5-4; size: .; D: TRBD2; J: TRBJ2-1; CDR3: CASSSGLAGGNEQFF; DNA: TGTGCCAGCAGCTCGGGACTAGCGGGAGGGAATGAGCAGTTCTTC
V: TRBV2; size: .; D: .; J: TRBJ1-5; CDR3: CASGMRAGEPQHF; DNA: TGTGCCAGCGGGATGCGGGCGGGTGAGCCCCAGCATTTT
V: TRBV19; size: .; D: TRBD1; J: TRBJ1-1; CDR3: CASKTGGRTEAFF; DNA: TGTGCCAGTAAGACAGGGGGAAGGACTGAAGCTTTCTTT
V: TRBV5-5; size: .; D: .; J: TRBJ2-7; CDR3: CASSFYPFSYEQYF; DNA: TGTGCCAGCAGCTTTTATCCCTTCTCCTACGAGCAGTACTTC
V: TRBV27; size: .; D: TRBD1; J: TRBJ2-5; CDR3: CASSLAGGETQYF; DNA: TGTGCCAGCAGTTTAGCAGGGGGCGAGACCCAGTACTTC
V: TRBV5-4; size: .; D: TRBD1; J: TRBJ1-4; CDR3: CASSLDRGRANEKLFF; DNA: TGTGCCAGCAGCTTAGACAGGGGGCGGGCTAATGAAAAACTGTTTTTT
V: TRBV6-5; size: few; D: .; J: TRBJ1-1; CDR3: CASSYEANTEAFF; DNA: TGTGCCAGCAGTTACGAAGCGAACACTGAAGCTTTCTTT
V: TRBV6-1; size: .; D: TRBD2; J: TRBJ2-3; CDR3: CASSEFLLAGSTDTQYF; DNA: TGTGCCAGCAGTGAATTTCTACTAGCGGGGTCCACAGATACGCAGTATTTT
V: TRBV3-1/TRBV3-2; size: .; D: .; J: TRBJ2-3; CDR3: CASSQGLDTQYF; DNA: TGTGCCAGCAGCCAAGGACTAGATACGCAGTATTTT
V: TRBV5-4; size: once; D: .; J: TRBJ1-1; CDR3: CASSPHGGGLNTEAFF; DNA: TGTGCCAGCAGCCCCCACGGGGGGGGGCTGAACACTGAAGCTTTCTTT
V: TRBV18; size: .; D: .; J: TRBJ1-6; CDR3: CASSAPAGTLHF; DNA: TGTGCCAGCTCCGCACCTGCAGGTACCCTCCACTTT
V: TRBV30; size: once; D: .; J: TRBJ1-1; CDR3: CAWITYPNTEAFF; DNA: TGTGCCTGGATAACCTACCCGAACACTGAAGCTTTCTTT
V: TRBV10-3; size: .; D: .; J: TRBJ2-1; CDR3: CAISDPEVRQYVSYNEQFF; DNA: TGTGCCATCAGCGACCCTGAGGTTCGCCAGTACGTATCCTACAATGAGCAGTTCTTC
V: TRBV18; size: .; D: .; J: TRBJ1-2; CDR3: CASSPRQGNGYTF; DNA: TGTGCCAGCTCACCTAGGCAGGGAAACGGCTACACCTTC
V: TRBV25-1; size: .; D: TRBD2; J: TRBJ2-7; CDR3: CASSDLAGPSYEQYF; DNA: TGTGCCAGCAGTGACCTAGCGGGGCCCTCCTACGAGCAGTACTTC
V: TRBV3-1/TRBV3-2; size: .; D: .; J: TRBJ1-6; CDR3: CASSQVATYNSPLHF; DNA: TGTGCCAGCAGCCAAGTAGCCACCTATAATTCACCCCTCCACTTT
V: TRBV30; size: .; D: TRBD1; J: TRBJ1-5; CDR3: CAWSPGGRMPQHF; DNA: TGTGCCTGGAGTCCAGGGGGACGTATGCCCCAGCATTTT
V: TRBV12-3/TRBV12-4; size: .; D: .; J: TRBJ2-7; CDR3: CASSLAAGYEQYF; DNA: TGTGCCAGCAGTTTAGCTGCGGGTTACGAGCAGTACTTC
V: TRBV2; size: .; D: .; J: TRBJ1-2; CDR3: CASSDGTDYGYTF; DNA: TGTGCCAGCAGTGATGGTACGGACTATGGCTACACCTTC
V: TRBV6-5; size: .; D: .; J: TRBJ2-7; CDR3: CASSYYRQSYEQYF; DNA: TGTGCCAGCAGTTATTACAGACAAAGCTACGAGCAGTACTTC
V: TRBV18; size: .; D: TRBD2; J: TRBJ2-2; CDR3: CASSPTGGNTGELFF; DNA: TGTGCCAGCTCACCAACGGGGGGGAACACCGGGGAGCTGTTTTTT
V: TRBV25-1; size: once; D: TRBD2; J: TRBJ2-1; CDR3: CASSEFWGGGLDEQFF; DNA: TGTGCCAGCAGTGAATTTTGGGGGGGTGGTTTGGATGAGCAGTTCTTC
V: TRBV6-5; size: .; D: .; J: TRBJ1-5; CDR3: CASSYSGGDQPQHF; DNA: TGTGCCAGCAGTTACTCGGGAGGGGATCAGCCCCAGCATTTT
V: TRBV3-1/TRBV3-2; size: .; D: .; J: TRBJ2-3; CDR3: CASSPQGYTDTQYF; DNA: TGTGCCAGCAGCCCGCAGGGGTACACAGATACGCAGTATTTT